A single sample gave rise to the 27 T cell receptor beta chains below, sequenced in a study of cytomegalovirus exposure and HLA in healthy donors. PCR was performed using 60 Vbeta and 13 Jbeta primers. Clones were sequenced by immunoSEQ multiplex PCR, and TCRdb holds only the in-frame ones, with some missing. The record lists 30,000 to 50,000 clones, of which the ten most abundant hold approximately 2.9%. Sequences were obtained from PBMCs. The origin of the receptors is a woman in her thirties in good health and CMV-seropositive.

This sequence joins TRBV6-1 and TRBJ1-2, with D hard to call. Trimming shortened V by 0 bases and J by 0 bases, and 20 bases separated the two germline ends. The CDR3 spans 19 residues. Germline V gene data show CDR1 as MNHNS and CDR2 as SASEGT. This CDR3 is CASSEALGIWRETNYGYTF. The CDR3, as DNA: TGTGCCAGCAGTGAAGCTCTGGGAATTTGGAGGGAGACTAACTATGGCTACACCTTC.

J is TRBJ1-2 and V is TRBV4-2; maybe TRBD1 (6 bases). The CDR3 sequence is 15 residues long. The V end was cut by 1 base, the J end by 3 bases, with 12 bases between. CDR1 and CDR2 from the germline V gene are LGHNA and YNFKEQ. The CDR3 coding sequence is TGTGCCAGCAGCCAAGGGATCAGGGGACACTATGGCTACACCTTC. Translated, it gives CASSQGIRGHYGYTF.

The genes are TRBV2 and TRBJ1-4; no clear D. Germline loops: CDR1 SNHLY, CDR2 FYNNEI. Trimming removed 3 bases at V and 8 bases at J, with 10 bases between. CDR3 length: 13 residues. CDR3 nucleotide sequence: TGTGCCAGCAGTGACACTAACGAGGAAAAACTGTTTTTT. Its translation: CASSDTNEEKLFF.

The V gene is TRBV14, the J gene TRBJ2-7; 8 nucleotides agree with TRBD2. CDR3 length equals 13 residues. Trimming took 4 bases from V and 6 from J; bases not matched to a gene: 5. The germline V gene encodes CDR1 SGHDN and CDR2 FVKESK. The CDR3 DNA is TGTGCCAGCAGCCCGTTCGCGGGGGGCGAGCAGTACTTC. It specifies CASSPFAGGEQYF.

The chain recombines TRBV7-9 with TRBJ1-1, with D tentatively TRBD1 (6 bases). The CDR3 spans 18 residues. V was pared by 10 bases and J by 6 bases, with 33 bases between. Germline loops: CDR1 SEHNR, CDR2 FQNEAQ (reference sequence). The CDR3 reads CATRPNGRRGAAPPEAFF. For the CDR3, the DNA is TGTGCCACCAGGCCAAACGGCAGACGGGGGGCCGCCCCCCCTGAAGCTTTCTTT.

J is TRBJ1-2 and V is TRBV5-6; the D is unclear. Germline V lookup: CDR1 SGHDT, CDR2 YYEEEE. Trimming pared 1 base from V and 0 bases from J, leaving 10 bases between. The CDR3 consists of 15 residues. The CDR3 DNA reads TGTGCCAGCAGCTTGATAGCAGCCGCTAACTATGGCTACACCTTC. Translating it yields CASSLIAAANYGYTF.

The chain carries TRBV5-4 and TRBJ2-3; no clear D gene. Germline values: CDR1 SGHNT, CDR2 YYREEE (reference sequence). The CDR3 covers 14 residues. V was clipped by 4 bases and J by 7 bases, with 16 bases between them. CDR3 DNA: TGTGCCAGCAGCGGAACCCCCCGGAGTTATACGCAGTATTTT. This codes for CASSGTPRSYTQYF.

The CDR3 nucleotides are TGTGCCAGCAGCTTGAACAGGGATCAAGAGACCCAGTACTTC. Amino acids: CASSLNRDQETQYF. This chain joins TRBV7-2 and TRBJ2-5, with TRBD1 as a possible D gene (6 bases). Germline V gene data show CDR1 as SGHTA and CDR2 as FQGNSA. The CDR3 extends over 14 amino acids. With 3 bases removed from V and 2 bases from J, the gap between germline ends came to 10 bases.

The chain recombines TRBV2 with TRBJ1-2; D is unclear. The V end was cut by 4 bases, the J end by 7 bases, with 13 bases between. The CDR3 extends over 13 amino acids. Germline V gene sequence: CDR1 SNHLY, CDR2 FYNNEI. For the CDR3, the DNA is TGTGCCAGCAGTGTCTCGGGAGGTGGTGGCTACACCTTC. This translates into CASSVSGGGGYTF.

The genes are TRBV4-2 and TRBJ1-1; no clear D gene. The CDR3 contains 15 residues. CDR1 and CDR2 from the germline V gene are LGHNA and YNFKEQ. Trimming left V 0 bases short and J 1 base short, with 9 bases between. The CDR3 nucleotides read TGTGCCAGCAGCCAAGAAACGGGTTGGAACACTGAAGCTTTCTTT. As protein: CASSQETGWNTEAFF.

The chain carries TRBV30 and TRBJ1-6; 8 bases map to TRBD1. The J segment lost 7 bases and the V segment lost 3 bases, leaving 8 bases of the junction unmatched. The germline gives CDR1 GTSNPN, CDR2 SVGIG (reference sequence). This CDR3 has 15 amino acids. The CDR3 spells CAWSISGGGNSPLHF. CDR3 coding DNA: TGTGCCTGGAGCATATCAGGGGGCGGGAATTCACCCCTCCACTTT.

The rearrangement links TRBV6-5 to TRBJ2-5; 7 bases match TRBD2. After removal of 5 bases from V and 3 bases from J, the junction contained 6 bases not matched to a gene. From germline, CDR1 is MNHEY and CDR2 SVGAGI. The CDR3 has 14 residues. CDR3 sequence: CASSTRLAEETQYF. Written as DNA, the CDR3 is TGTGCCAGCAGTACAAGACTAGCTGAAGAGACCCAGTACTTC.

The chain links TRBV29-1 to TRBJ2-7, with TRBD1 matching over 7 bases. There are 14 residues in the CDR3. V lost 4 bases, J lost 3 bases, and 9 bases stayed unmatched. CDR1 SQVTM and CDR2 ANQGSEA come from the germline V gene. The CDR3 DNA reads as TGCAGCGTTGTAGGACAGGTGGGGAACTACGAGCAGTACTTC. This codes for CSVVGQVGNYEQYF.

The chain uses TRBV15 and TRBJ2-7; tentative D call: TRBD2 (5 bases). The CDR3 covers 16 residues. V was cut by 0 bases and J by 5 bases, with 17 bases left in between. CDR1 LNHNV and CDR2 YYDKDF come from the germline V gene (reference sequence). CDR3 region: CATSREATSLRDEQYF. As DNA, the CDR3 is TGTGCCACCAGCAGAGAGGCTACTAGTTTAAGGGACGAGCAGTACTTC.

The chain is built from TRBV19 and TRBJ1-2; possibly TRBD1 for D (6 bases). Deletions cut 3 bases from V and 4 bases from J, with 12 bases between. This CDR3 region has 14 residues. In germline, CDR1 is LNHDA, CDR2 SQIVND (reference sequence). CDR3 loop: CASSIVNRAYGYTF. The DNA of the CDR3 is TGTGCCAGTAGTATCGTCAACAGGGCCTATGGCTACACCTTC. The variable domain in full, with the rest retrieved from reference TRBV19 and TRBJ1-2, is DGGITQSPKYLFRKEGQNVTLSCEQNLNHDAMYWYRQDPGQGLRLIYYSQIVNDFQKGDIAEGYSVSREKKESFPLTVTSAQKNPTAFYLCASSIVNRAYGYTFGSGTRLTVV.

CDR3 coding DNA: TGTGCCAGCAGTGAGAGGACAGTATATAGCAATCAGCCCCAGCATTTT. Amino acid sequence: CASSERTVYSNQPQHF. The chain employs TRBV6-1 and TRBJ1-5, with a weak D call TRBD1 (6 bases). Germline CDR1 reads MNHNS; CDR2 reads SASEGT. Trimming removed 3 bases from V and 0 bases from J, with 12 bases in between. The CDR3 is made up of 16 amino acids.

The J gene is TRBJ1-1, the V gene TRBV5-4; D ambiguous. Trimming shortened V by 7 bases and J by 1 base, and 8 bases separated the two germline ends. The CDR3 totals 12 residues. The V gene's germline CDR1 is SGHNT and CDR2 YYREEE (reference sequence). For the CDR3, the DNA is TGTGCCAGCGGGAGGGCGAACACTGAAGCTTTCTTT. Translation gives CASGRANTEAFF.

The J gene is TRBJ2-5, the V gene TRBV27; D is possibly TRBD2 (5 bases). The last part of the DNA fits TRBJ2-7 better; the J call may be wrong. CDR1 MNHEY and CDR2 SMNVEV come from the germline V gene (reference sequence). The length of the CDR3 is 14 residues. In DNA form, the CDR3 reads TGTGCCAGCAGTTTAGGAACTAGCTCCTACGAGCAGTACTTC. Translation: CASSLGTSSYEQYF.

The DNA of the CDR3 is TGTGCCAGCGAGGGCGGGGGCTACCCTTATAATTCACCCCTCCACTTT. It codes for CASEGGGYPYNSPLHF. The rearrangement uses TRBV2 and TRBJ1-6; D perhaps matches TRBD1 (6 bases). Trimming left V 8 bases short and J 4 bases short, with 18 bases between. The germline gives CDR1 SNHLY, CDR2 FYNNEI. This CDR3 is built from 16 residues.

The chain is built from TRBV18 and TRBJ2-7; 9 positions match TRBD1. V trimming: 6 bases; J trimming: 2 bases; junction bases outside the gene matches: 8. Germline lookup yields CDR1 KGHSH and CDR2 LQKENI. The CDR3 loop spans 15 amino acids. CDR3 in DNA: TGTGCCAGCTCCCCCGGACAGGGGTTCGCCTACGAGCAGTACTTC. This sequence encodes CASSPGQGFAYEQYF.

The gene calls are TRBV5-5 and TRBJ1-5; D is uncertain. V was pared by 0 bases and J by 3 bases, with 10 bases between. This CDR3 spans 15 amino acids. Germline values: CDR1 SGHKS, CDR2 YYEKEE (reference sequence). CDR3 residues: CASSLAQSFNQPQHF. DNA of the CDR3: TGTGCCAGCAGCTTGGCGCAGTCTTTCAATCAGCCCCAGCATTTT. Together with reference TRBV5-5 and TRBJ1-5, the CDR3 gives the full variable domain: DAGVTQSPTHLIKTRGQQVTLRCSPISGHKSVSWYQQVLGQGPQFIFQYYEKEERGRGNFPDRFSARQFPNYSSELNVNALLLGDSALYLCASSLAQSFNQPQHFGDGTRLSIL.

This rearrangement joins TRBV5-1 to TRBJ1-1, with 7 bases lining up with TRBD1. The CDR3 contains 14 residues. Trimming removed 6 bases from V and 5 bases from J; junction bases left unmatched: 10. Germline V lookup: CDR1 SGHRS, CDR2 YFSETQ. The CDR3 protein is CASTMGSGGTEAFF. The CDR3 nucleotides are TGCGCCAGCACCATGGGTTCAGGGGGGACTGAAGCTTTCTTT.

To note about this clone: Compared with germline, one end of the junction differs, possibly owing to a read error. The V and J genes are TRBV7-7 and TRBJ2-5; the match to TRBD1 covers 10 bases. This CDR3 has 14 amino acids. The germline CDR1 and CDR2 sequences are SSHAT and FNYEAQ (reference sequence). The CDR3 DNA reads as TGTGCTAGCAGCTCCGGGACAGGGGAAGAGACCCAGTACTTC. Translated: CASSSGTGEETQYF.

V usage is TRBV19 and J usage is TRBJ2-7; 7 nucleotides match TRBD1. Trimming took 6 bases from V and 2 from J; bases not matched to a gene: 10. The germline V gene encodes CDR1 LNHDA and CDR2 SQIVND (reference sequence). There are 15 residues in the CDR3. CDR3 residues: CASRYRQGGPYEQYF. As DNA, the CDR3 is TGTGCCAGTAGGTACCGACAGGGTGGCCCCTACGAGCAGTACTTC.

The chain joins TRBV9 to TRBJ2-7, with TRBD1 identical over 7 bases. The CDR3 runs to 15 residues. CDR1 SGDLS and CDR2 YYNGEE come from the germline V gene. V shed 0 bases, J shed 2 bases, and the junction held 5 bases outside the gene matches. The CDR3 DNA reads as TGTGCCAGCAGCGTAGAACAGGGGTGGGCCTACGAGCAGTACTTC. Translation: CASSVEQGWAYEQYF.

The genes are TRBV29-1 and TRBJ1-3; no definite D call. The CDR3 is 13 amino acids. V lost 2 bases and J 2 bases, leaving 7 bases between the germline ends. CDR1 is SQVTM, CDR2 ANQGSEA, per germline. The CDR3 spells CSVESGTGNTIYF. The CDR3, as DNA: TGCAGCGTTGAATCGGGGACTGGAAACACCATATATTTT.

The rearrangement uses TRBV30 and TRBJ2-2, with 9 bases matching TRBD2. Trimming cost V 3 bases and J 7 bases; bases outside gene matches: 15. The CDR3 covers 17 residues. Germline CDR1 reads GTSNPN; CDR2 reads SVGIG (reference sequence). The CDR3 is CAWSPGAGGWKGGELFF. The CDR3 nucleotides read TGTGCCTGGAGCCCCGGAGCGGGGGGCTGGAAGGGCGGGGAGCTGTTTTTT.